This T cell receptor beta chain was found in a study of blood T cell repertoires in COVID-19. Study overall: Spain, Italy and the United States supplied samples that represented acute and convalescent COVID-19. Nucleic acid was either cDNA or gDNA, and it came from T cells, B-cell-depleted T cells, or PBMCs.

Under the authors' procedure: Estimates of nucleated cell counts were drawn from the amplification of reference gene primers. The assay was immunoSEQ multiplex PCR, and TCRdb's table has in-frame clones only and misses some. The DNA gave D and trimming, while V, J and clone size come from that table. The sample contains about 120,000 clones, around 81% of which appear only once. The CDR3 has 13 residues. The germline V and J ends were trimmed by 3 bases and 5 bases, with 11 bases remaining between them. The TCR was taken from a man in his 70s with acute or convalescent COVID-19. V and J are TRBV12-3 or TRBV12-4 and TRBJ2-7; a possible D gene is TRBD1 (5 bases). The sample comprised peripheral blood. In nucleotides, the CDR3 is TGTGCCAGCAGTTTCTCAGGGATACACGAGCAGTACTTC. Amino acids: CASSFSGIHEQYF.